A selection of T cell receptor beta chains follows, all from one sample in a study of blood T cell repertoires in acute mononucleosis. Clones were read by immunoSEQ multiplex PCR, and TCRdb kept only the in-frame ones, dropping some. The table includes around 2,700 clones, 20% to 25% detected once. Sequences were derived from EBV GLC epitope tetramer+ CD8+ T cells sorted from PBMCs, sampled during convalescence from infectious mononucleosis. These receptors originate from a woman between 18 and 30 years old with infectious mononucleosis caused by EBV. CDR3s include the opening cysteine and the closing phenylalanine or tryptophan. A D gene is named only where the DNA matches it firmly. Clone sizes are given selectively: once, few, many, or a class where the clone is expanded.

cdr3_nt	cdr3_aa	j_call	v_call	clone_size	d_call
TGCAGCGTGGGGACAGGTGGTACTAATGAAGAACTGTTTTTT	CSVGTGGTNEELFF	TRBJ1-4	TRBV29-1	.	TRBD1
.	CSVGTGGTNEKNCFF	TRBJ1-4	TRBV29-1	.	.
TGTGCCAGCAGTTTCATTGCGGGGGGGCTTGGGAACACCGGGGAGCTGTTTTTT	CASSFIAGGLGNTGELFF	TRBJ2-2	TRBV27	few	TRBD2
TGTGCCAGCAGTGAAAGGTCAGCCTGGGAGAGCACTGAAGCTTTCTTT	CASSERSAWESTEAFF	TRBJ1-1	TRBV11-2	.	.
TGTGCCAGCAGCTTAGCCCCGGAGGGGGAAGAGACCCAGTACTTC	CASSLAPEGEETQYF	TRBJ2-5	TRBV7-6	many	.
TGTGCCAGCAGCTCGCGACTAGCGGGGGGGCTTCATACGCAGTATTTT	CASSSRLAGGLHTQYF	TRBJ2-3	TRBV7-9	many	TRBD2
TGTGCCAGCAGTGGCAGCCTCGATGAGCAGTTCTTC	CASSGSLDEQFF	TRBJ2-1	TRBV6-5	many	.
TGTGCCCGCAGCGGAGAGGGGGGGCTTGTGAACACTGAAGCTTTCTTT	CARSGEGGLVNTEAFF	TRBJ1-1	TRBV9	.	.
TGTGCCAGCAGCTTAGGCCAGGGGGCCCTAGGGCCCCAGCATTTT	CASSLGQGALGPQHF	TRBJ1-5	TRBV7-2	few	TRBD1
TGCGCCAGCAGCTTGAGGGATGGGACCAGGGGACCTCACAATGAGCAGTTCTTC	CASSLRDGTRGPHNEQFF	TRBJ2-1	TRBV23-1	few	.
TGTGCCAGCAGCGTAGTAGGTAATGAGCAGTTCTTC	CASSVVGNEQFF	TRBJ2-1	TRBV11-2	few	.
TGTGCCAGCAGCCGAAATTCACTAGCGGGGGGGCTTCATACGCAGTATTTT	CASSRNSLAGGLHTQYF	TRBJ2-3	TRBV2	.	TRBD2
TGTGCCAGCAGTGAAAGGTCAGCCTGGGAGAGCACTGAAGCTTTCTTT	CASSERSAWESTEAFF	TRBJ1-1	TRBV7-3	.	.
TGTGCCAGCAGCAAAGCCGGGGGCCTTTCCTACGAGCAGTACTTC	CASSKAGGLSYEQYF	TRBJ2-7	TRBV7-2	.	.
.	CSVGQGGTNENCFF	TRBJ1-4	TRBV29-1	few	.
TGTGCCAGCAGTTTAGGGGCAGGGGGCCCGTACACTGAAGCTTTCTTT	CASSLGAGGPYTEAFF	TRBJ1-1	TRBV6-5	.	TRBD1
TGTGCCAGCAGCTCAGAAAGTAGAGATACGCAGTATTTT	CASSSESRDTQYF	TRBJ2-3	TRBV7-3	many	.
TGTGCCAGCAGCGACGAGGGGGGGCCCTATGGCTACACCTTC	CASSDEGGPYGYTF	TRBJ1-2	TRBV11-3	many	.
TGTGCCAGCAGCTTAGCCCCGGAGGGGGAAGAGACCCAGTACTTC	CASSLAPEGEETQYF	TRBJ2-5	TRBV9	few	.
TGTGCCAGCAGAATTCGCACGGGCTCTGGGGCCAACGTCCTGACTTTC	CASRIRTGSGANVLTF	TRBJ2-6	TRBV14	.	.
TGTGCCAGCAGCTTCCACCGACTAGCGGGGGGAAACAATGAGCAGTTCTTC	CASSFHRLAGGNNEQFF	TRBJ2-1	TRBV9	.	TRBD2
TGCAGCGTGGGGACAGGTGGTACTAATGAAAATCTGTTTTTT	CSVGTGGTNENLFF	TRBJ1-4	TRBV29-1	.	TRBD1
TGTGCCAGCAGTTACTCGGTGACAGACACCGGGGAGCTGTTTTTT	CASSYSVTDTGELFF	TRBJ2-2	TRBV21-1	.	.
TGCTGCTTTGAACTGGAGCGATACTACGAGCAGTACTTC	CCFELERYYEQYF	TRBJ2-7	TRBV29-1	few	.
TGTGCCAGCAGCTCCCACCTTGACAGGGAAGAGACCCAGTACTTC	CASSSHLDREETQYF	TRBJ2-5	TRBV2	few	TRBD1
TGTGCCAGCAGCGTAGCCGGAGGGGATGAGCAGTTCTTC	CASSVAGGDEQFF	TRBJ2-1	TRBV2	.	.
TGTGCCAGCAGCGCTGGACGGGTCTCACCCGGGGAGCTGTTTTTT	CASSAGRVSPGELFF	TRBJ2-2	TRBV21-1	few	.
TGTGCCAGCTCACTTTCCTACGAGCAGTACTTC	CASSLSYEQYF	TRBJ2-7	TRBV14	many	.
TGTGCCAGCAGCAAAGCCGGGGGCCTTTCCTACGAGCAGTACTTC	CASSKAGGLSYEQYF	TRBJ2-7	TRBV4-2	few	.
TGTGCCAGCAGCTTAGCGAGCGGCGGTGAGCAGTTCTTC	CASSLASGGEQFF	TRBJ2-1	TRBV7-4	.	.
TGTGCCAGTAGTATATTCGGGACAGTCTACAATGAGCAGTTCTTC	CASSIFGTVYNEQFF	TRBJ2-1	TRBV19	many	TRBD1
TGTGCCAGCAGCTTAGCTTGGGTAGCGGGGGGAAACGAGCAGTACTTC	CASSLAWVAGGNEQYF	TRBJ2-7	TRBV9	many	TRBD2
TGTGCCAGCAGCACGGGACAGCTTAGCTCTGGAAACACCATATATTTT	CASSTGQLSSGNTIYF	TRBJ1-3	TRBV13	.	TRBD1
TGTGCCAGCAGCACGGGACAGCTTAGCTCTGGAAACACCATATATTTT	CASSTGQLSSGNTIYF	TRBJ1-3	TRBV2	.	TRBD1
TGTTCCAGCAGTATCATCGCGGGGGGGCTTGGGAACACCGGGGAGCTGTTTTTT	CSSSIIAGGLGNTGELFF	TRBJ2-2	TRBV27	.	TRBD2
TGTGCCAGCAGCGCTGGACGGGTCTCACCCGGGGAGCTGTTTTTT	CASSAGRVSPGELFF	TRBJ2-2	TRBV27	few	.
TGTGCCAGCAGCCAAATTGCAGGATCCTACGAGCAGTACTTC	CASSQIAGSYEQYF	TRBJ2-7	TRBV11-2	medium-sized	.
TGTGCCAGCAGCTTAGCTTGGGTAGCGGGGGGAAACGAGCAGTACTTC	CASSLAWVAGGNEQYF	TRBJ2-7	TRBV11-3	medium-sized	TRBD2
TGCGCCAGCAGCCAAGATCCCCGGGACTGGGATCAGCGCCAGCATTTT	CASSQDPRDWDQRQHF	TRBJ1-5	TRBV4-1	.	.
TGTGCCAGCAGTCCTACTAGCGGGAGTATCTACGAGCAGTACTTC	CASSPTSGSIYEQYF	TRBJ2-7	TRBV18	few	TRBD2
TGTGCCAGCAGTGAAGGCAGGGTAGCCCCCGGGGAGCTGTTTTTT	CASSEGRVAPGELFF	TRBJ2-2	TRBV7-3	many	.
TGTGCCAGCAGCGTAGAGGGGGGGCTTGTGAACACTGAAGCTTTCTTT	CASSVEGGLVNTEAFF	TRBJ1-1	TRBV13	few	.
TGTGCCAGCACGACGGGAGGAGAGACCCAGTACTTC	CASTTGGETQYF	TRBJ2-5	TRBV6-7	few	TRBD2
TGTGCCAGCAGCGTAGCCGGAGGGGATGAGCAGTTCTTC	CASSVAGGDEQFF	TRBJ2-1	TRBV6-5	.	.
TGTGCCAGCAGCGCGACAGGGGGGGATGAGCAGTTCTTC	CASSATGGDEQFF	TRBJ2-1	TRBV13	many	TRBD1
TGTGCCAGCCAAGTGGGGGGGGGAGATACGCAGTATTTT	CASQVGGGDTQYF	TRBJ2-3	TRBV27	few	TRBD2
TGCAGTGCTAGAGGGAACACCATATATTTT	CSARGNTIYF	TRBJ1-3	TRBV20-1	once	.
TGTGCCAGCAGCCCATCAGGGACAGGCCAAGAGACCCAGTACTTC	CASSPSGTGQETQYF	TRBJ2-5	TRBV4-2	many	TRBD1
TGCAGCGCTGGGACAGGGGGTACTAATGAAAAACTGCTTTTT	CSAGTGGTNEKLLF	TRBJ1-4	TRBV29-1	.	TRBD1
TGTGCCAGCAGCTCCCACCTTGACAGGGAAGAGACCCAGTACTTC	CASSSHLDREETQYF	TRBJ2-5	TRBV13	.	TRBD1
TGCACCAGCGCCCGGACTAGCGGGAGGAGAGAGGAGTTCTTC	CTSARTSGRREEFF	TRBJ2-1	TRBV4-3	.	TRBD2
TGCGCCAGCAGCCGCGGGACAGCTGCCTACGAGCAGTACTTC	CASSRGTAAYEQYF	TRBJ2-7	TRBV4-3	hyperexpanded	.
TGTGCCAGCAGTGAAGGCAGGGTAGCCCCCGGGGAGCTGTTTTTT	CASSEGRVAPGELFF	TRBJ2-2	TRBV4-1	once	.
.	CSVGSQGTKKNCFF	TRBJ1-4	TRBV29-1	.	.
TGTGCCAGCAGCTCAGAAAGTAGAGATACGCAGTATTTT	CASSSESRDTQYF	TRBJ2-3	TRBV11-2	medium-sized	.
TGTGCCACGCGGACTAGCGGGACAGTAACCTACGAGCAGTACTTC	CATRTSGTVTYEQYF	TRBJ2-7	TRBV7-9	many	TRBD2
TGTGCCAGCAGCTTGGGACTAGCGGGAGTAGGGTACGAGCAGTACTTC	CASSLGLAGVGYEQYF	TRBJ2-7	TRBV27	many	TRBD2
TGTGCCAGCAGCCCGGGACAGGGTGGCCACGAGCAGTACTTC	CASSPGQGGHEQYF	TRBJ2-7	TRBV27	few	TRBD1
TGTGCCAGCAGCCCATCAGGGACAGGCCAAGAGACCCAGTACTTC	CASSPSGTGQETQYF	TRBJ2-5	TRBV28	many	TRBD1
TGTGCCAGCAGCTCGCGACTAGCGGGGTTCTACGAGCAGTACTTC	CASSSRLAGFYEQYF	TRBJ2-7	TRBV7-6	many	TRBD2